What follows is one TCR beta chain and its context. The sample comes from a study of blood T cell repertoires in COVID-19. Study overall: The origin of the acute and convalescent COVID-19 samples was the United States, Italy and Spain.

The V gene lost 0 bases and the J gene lost 6 bases, with 12 bases spanning the gap. The germline V gene has CDR1 LGHDT and CDR2 YNNKEL (reference sequence). This CDR3 is 14 amino acids long. Profiled with immunoSEQ multiplex PCR; TCRdb holds only in-frame clones, not every one. This sample has over 50,000 clones, with about 82% found just once. This chain links TRBV3-1 (or the pseudogene TRBV3-2) with TRBJ2-7, with D hard to call. This clonotype was obtained from a man aged 65 to 79 with active COVID-19. The sequenced material came from peripheral blood. The CDR3 protein is CASSQDRGPAEQYF. CDR3 in DNA: TGTGCCAGCAGCCAAGATCGAGGCCCGGCCGAGCAGTACTTC.